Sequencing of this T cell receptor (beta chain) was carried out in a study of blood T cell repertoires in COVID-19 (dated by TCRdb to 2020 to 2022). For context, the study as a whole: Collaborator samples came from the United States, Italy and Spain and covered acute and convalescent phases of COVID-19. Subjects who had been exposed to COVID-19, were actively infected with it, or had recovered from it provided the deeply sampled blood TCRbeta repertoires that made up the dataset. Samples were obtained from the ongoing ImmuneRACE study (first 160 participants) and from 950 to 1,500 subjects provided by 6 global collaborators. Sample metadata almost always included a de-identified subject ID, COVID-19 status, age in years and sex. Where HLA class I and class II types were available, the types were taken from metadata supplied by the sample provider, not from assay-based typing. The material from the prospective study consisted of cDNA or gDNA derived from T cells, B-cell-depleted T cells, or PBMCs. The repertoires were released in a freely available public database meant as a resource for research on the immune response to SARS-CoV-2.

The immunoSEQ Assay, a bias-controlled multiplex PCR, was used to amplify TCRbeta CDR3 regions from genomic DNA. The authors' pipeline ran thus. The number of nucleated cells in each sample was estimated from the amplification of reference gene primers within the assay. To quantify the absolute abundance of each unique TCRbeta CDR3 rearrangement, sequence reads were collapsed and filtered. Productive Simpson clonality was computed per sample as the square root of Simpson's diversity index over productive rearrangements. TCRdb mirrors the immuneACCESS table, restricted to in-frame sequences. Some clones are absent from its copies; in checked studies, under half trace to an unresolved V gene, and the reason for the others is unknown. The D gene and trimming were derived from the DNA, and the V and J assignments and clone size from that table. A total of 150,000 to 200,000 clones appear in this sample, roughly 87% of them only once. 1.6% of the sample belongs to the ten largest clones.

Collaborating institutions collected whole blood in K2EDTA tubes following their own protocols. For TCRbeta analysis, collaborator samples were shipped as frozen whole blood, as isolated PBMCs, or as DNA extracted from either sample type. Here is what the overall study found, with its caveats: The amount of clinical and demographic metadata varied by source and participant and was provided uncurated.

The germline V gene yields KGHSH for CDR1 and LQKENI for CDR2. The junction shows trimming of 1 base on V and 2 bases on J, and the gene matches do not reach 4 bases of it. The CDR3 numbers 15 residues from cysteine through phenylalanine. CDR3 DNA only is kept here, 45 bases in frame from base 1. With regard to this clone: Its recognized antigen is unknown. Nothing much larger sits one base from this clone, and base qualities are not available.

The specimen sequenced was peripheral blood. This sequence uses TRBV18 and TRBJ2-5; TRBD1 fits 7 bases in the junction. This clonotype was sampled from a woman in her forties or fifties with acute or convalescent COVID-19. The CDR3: CASSPRTTGQETQYF. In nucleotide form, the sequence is TGTGCCAGCTCACCACGTACGACAGGGCAAGAGACCCAGTACTTC.